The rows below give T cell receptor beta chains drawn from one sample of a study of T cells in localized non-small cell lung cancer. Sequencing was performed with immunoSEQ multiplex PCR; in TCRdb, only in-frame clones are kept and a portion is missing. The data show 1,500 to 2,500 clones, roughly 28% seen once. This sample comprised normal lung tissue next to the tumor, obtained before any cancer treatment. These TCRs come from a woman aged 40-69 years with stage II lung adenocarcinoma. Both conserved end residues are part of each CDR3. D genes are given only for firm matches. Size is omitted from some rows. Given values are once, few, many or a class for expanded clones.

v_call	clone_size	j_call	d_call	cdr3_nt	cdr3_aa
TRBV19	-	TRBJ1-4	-	TGTGCCAGTAGTATAACTCCGAGGAGGGGCGTTGAAAAACTGTTTTTT	CASSITPRRGVEKLFF
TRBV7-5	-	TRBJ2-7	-	TGTGCCAGCAGTTCCGGGACGGCCTACTCCTACGAGCAGTACTTC	CASSSGTAYSYEQYF
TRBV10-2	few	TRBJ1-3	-	TGCGCCACCCGAGGACGGGACTCTGGAAACACCATATATTTT	CATRGRDSGNTIYF
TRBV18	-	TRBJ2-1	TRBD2	TGTGCCAGCTCACCACGACTAGCGAAAGGTAGCTACAATGAGCAGTTCTTC	CASSPRLAKGSYNEQFF
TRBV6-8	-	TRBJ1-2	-	TGTGCCAGCAGTTTCGGGGTTAACTATGGCTACACCTTC	CASSFGVNYGYTF
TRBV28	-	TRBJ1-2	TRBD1	TGTGCCAGCACCCCCGACAGGGGCTCCAACTATGGCTACACCTTC	CASTPDRGSNYGYTF
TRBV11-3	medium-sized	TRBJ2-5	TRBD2	TGTGCCAGCAGCCAACACCGAGAGGGAGGGAGGGAGACCCAGTACTTC	CASSQHREGGRETQYF
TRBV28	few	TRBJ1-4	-	TGTGCCAGCAGTTTGTGGGCAGGAAAACTGTTTTTT	CASSLWAGKLFF
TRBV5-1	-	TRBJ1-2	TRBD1	TGCGCCAGCAGCTTGGAAACAGGGGATGTGGATGGCTACACCTTC	CASSLETGDVDGYTF
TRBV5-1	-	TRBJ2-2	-	TGCGCCAGCAGCTTGGACGGATGGGCGGTCGGCGGGGAGCTGTTTTTT	CASSLDGWAVGGELFF
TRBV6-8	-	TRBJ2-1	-	TGTGCCAGCAGTTACAATCCGTTTGACAATGAGCAGTTCTTC	CASSYNPFDNEQFF
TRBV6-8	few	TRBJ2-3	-	TGTGCCAGCTATCTTCGGGGGTTTTCCGATACGCAGTATTTT	CASYLRGFSDTQYF
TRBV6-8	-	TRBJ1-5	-	TGTGCCAGCAGTGATAGGACGTTCAATCAGCCCCAGCATTTT	CASSDRTFNQPQHF
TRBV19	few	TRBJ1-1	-	TGTGCCAGTAGCTCTATGAACACTGAAGCTTTCTTT	CASSSMNTEAFF
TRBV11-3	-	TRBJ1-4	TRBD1	TGTGCCAGCAGCTTGGGACGACAGGGTAATGAAAAACTGTTTTTT	CASSLGRQGNEKLFF
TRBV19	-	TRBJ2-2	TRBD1	TGTGCCAGTAGTATCGGGACAGGGACCCCCGGGGAGCTGTTTTTT	CASSIGTGTPGELFF
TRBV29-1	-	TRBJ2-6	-	TGCAGCGTTTTACCACAGGTCTCTGGGGCCAACGTCCTGACTTTC	CSVLPQVSGANVLTF
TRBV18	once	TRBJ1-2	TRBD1	TGTGCCAGCTCACCGGACAGGCTGCTGGGCTATGGCTACACCTTC	CASSPDRLLGYGYTF
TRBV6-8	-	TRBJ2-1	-	TGTGCCAGCAGCCGACCTTCCCAGAGCTCCTACAATGAGCAGTTCTTC	CASSRPSQSSYNEQFF
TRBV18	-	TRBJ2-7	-	TGTGCCAGCTCACCCGTCGTGTCGGGCTCCTACGAGCAGTACTTC	CASSPVVSGSYEQYF
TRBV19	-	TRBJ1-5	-	TGTGCCAGTTCGGACAGCTATAGCAATCAGCCCCAGCATTTT	CASSDSYSNQPQHF
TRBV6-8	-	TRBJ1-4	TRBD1	TGTGCCAGCACGACAGGGGTGGAAACTAATGAAAAACTGTTTTTT	CASTTGVETNEKLFF
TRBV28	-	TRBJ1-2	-	TGTGCCAGCAGTAATACTCGGACCGTTACTAACTATGGCTACACCTTC	CASSNTRTVTNYGYTF
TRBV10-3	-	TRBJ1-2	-	TGTGCCATCAGTGAGTCGACAGTCAGCTATGGCTACACCTTC	CAISESTVSYGYTF
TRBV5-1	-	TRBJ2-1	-	TGCGCCAGCAGCTGGGGGCATCCCAGCATCCCCGCCAATGAGCAGTTCTTC	CASSWGHPSIPANEQFF
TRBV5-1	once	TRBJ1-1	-	TGCGCCAGCAGCGCCTCGACTGTGAACACTGAAGCTTTCTTT	CASSASTVNTEAFF
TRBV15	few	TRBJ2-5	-	TGTGCCACCAGCAGAGATCGCGGGGAGTGGGAGACCCAGTACTTC	CATSRDRGEWETQYF
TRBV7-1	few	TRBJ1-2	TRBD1	TGTGCCAGCAGCTCGGACAGGAGCTATGGCTACACCTTC	CASSSDRSYGYTF
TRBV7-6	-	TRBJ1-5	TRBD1	TGTGCCAGCAGTACCCCTATGGGACAGGGGGCGGGAAATCAGCCCCAGCATTTT	CASSTPMGQGAGNQPQHF
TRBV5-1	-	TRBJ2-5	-	TGCGCCAGCAGCTTGGTTGTGGGAGAAGAGACCCAGTACTTC	CASSLVVGEETQYF
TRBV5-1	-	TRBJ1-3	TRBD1	TGCGCCAGCAGTTTGGACAGGGCGAGGGGAAACACCATATATTTT	CASSLDRARGNTIYF
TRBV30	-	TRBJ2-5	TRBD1	TGTGCCTGGAGTGTGACAGGGGAGACCCAGTACTTC	CAWSVTGETQYF
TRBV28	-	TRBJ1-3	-	TGTGCCAGCAGTTTTTCTCTCGGGGGGTCAGGAAACACCATATATTTT	CASSFSLGGSGNTIYF
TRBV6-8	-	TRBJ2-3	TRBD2	TGTGCCAGCAGTGACTCGACTAGCGGGAGTACAGATACGCAGTATTTT	CASSDSTSGSTDTQYF
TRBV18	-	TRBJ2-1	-	TGTGCCAGCTCACCACTCGACAATGAGCAGTTCTTC	CASSPLDNEQFF
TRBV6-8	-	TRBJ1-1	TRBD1	TGTGCCAGCAAGCGGGACAGTTCGGACACTGAAGCTTTCTTT	CASKRDSSDTEAFF
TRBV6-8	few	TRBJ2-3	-	TGTGCCAGCACCAAGGGGGGAACCAGCACAGATACGCAGTATTTT	CASTKGGTSTDTQYF